These T cell receptor beta chains were read from a single sample in a study of PD-1 blockade in classical Hodgkin lymphoma. Data came from immunoSEQ multiplex PCR; TCRdb stores just in-frame clones and leaves some out. The sample has 20,000 to 25,000 clones; roughly 70% are singletons. The input for sequencing was peripheral blood mononuclear cells (PBMCs), taken at baseline. The receptors were gathered from a human donor with classical Hodgkin lymphoma. CDR3s include the opening cysteine and the closing phenylalanine or tryptophan. D genes are given only for firm matches. Only some rows state a clone size, as once, few, many or a class for expanded clones.

TRBJ2-7	-	-	TRBV7-2	TGTGCCAGCAGCCCCCTCGGTGGGGGGAACTACGAGCAGTACTTC	CASSPLGGGNYEQYF
TRBJ2-3	-	-	TRBV27	TGTGCCAGCAGTTTAAATGGGGAAGATACGCAGTATTTT	CASSLNGEDTQYF
TRBJ2-3	once	TRBD1	TRBV5-6	TGTGCCAGCAGTTCCGACAGGGGACTCACAGATACGCAGTATTTT	CASSSDRGLTDTQYF
TRBJ1-4	-	-	TRBV2	TGTGCCAGCACCAGGGAGAGTGAAAAACTGTTTTTT	CASTRESEKLFF
TRBJ2-2	-	TRBD1	TRBV27	TGTGCCAGCAGTTGGACAGGGGGGCTTTCCGGGGAGCTGTTTTTT	CASSWTGGLSGELFF
TRBJ2-3	-	TRBD2	TRBV9	TGTGCCAGCAGCGGGACTAGCGAAGATACGCAGTATTTT	CASSGTSEDTQYF
TRBJ1-5	-	-	TRBV7-6	TGTGCCAGCAGCTTAGGACCTCAACGAAATCAGCCCCAGCATTTT	CASSLGPQRNQPQHF
TRBJ1-2	-	-	TRBV6-9	TGTGCCAGCAGGCCAGCAGGGGCCGTCAACTATGGCTACACCTTC	CASRPAGAVNYGYTF
TRBJ1-1	-	-	TRBV7-9	TGTGCCAGCAGCTTAGCGAACGGCGGCGGCACTGAAGCTTTCTTT	CASSLANGGGTEAFF
TRBJ1-2	-	-	TRBV19	TGTGCCAGTAGTATGGGACCTAACTATGGCTACACCTTC	CASSMGPNYGYTF
TRBJ1-1	-	-	TRBV6-5	TGTGCCAGCAGCCACCTTGGCGGGGCCGGTACTGAAGCTTTCTTT	CASSHLGGAGTEAFF
TRBJ1-6	medium-sized	TRBD1	TRBV7-2	TGTGCCAGCAAGACTCCGTTCAAGGGGGCAGGGGATTCACCCCTCCACTTT	CASKTPFKGAGDSPLHF
TRBJ1-1	medium-sized	TRBD1	TRBV2	TGTGCCAGCAGCAGCGGGGGGGACAGCCCTGAAGCTTTCTTT	CASSSGGDSPEAFF
TRBJ2-7	-	TRBD1	TRBV6-1	TGTGCCAGCTGGGGACAGTACTACGAGCAGTACTTC	CASWGQYYEQYF
TRBJ1-3	-	-	TRBV30	TGCGCCTGGAGTGTCAAAGTTCAGGTCTATTTT	CAWSVKVQVYF
TRBJ2-2	once	-	TRBV9	TGTGCCAGCAGCGTAGGATGGGCCGGCGGGGAGCTGTTTTTT	CASSVGWAGGELFF
TRBJ2-3	-	TRBD2	TRBV4-1	TGCGCCAGCAGCCTGGGGCTAGCTGGTGAGGGGAGGGCGCAGTATTTT	CASSLGLAGEGRAQYF
TRBJ2-7	-	-	TRBV28	TGTGCCAGCAGGAGGGACTCAGTAGGCTACGAGCAGTACTTC	CASRRDSVGYEQYF
TRBJ1-6	-	-	TRBV6-1	TGTGCCAGCCGACGGGACGATAATTCACCCCTCCACTTT	CASRRDDNSPLHF
TRBJ2-3	-	-	TRBV7-2	TGTGCCAGCAGCTTGGAGGGGCGCACAGATACGCAGTATTTT	CASSLEGRTDTQYF
TRBJ2-5	-	-	TRBV19	TGTGCCAGTAGTCGAAACAGCGAAGAGACCCAGTACTTC	CASSRNSEETQYF
TRBJ2-7	-	-	TRBV19	TGTGCCAGTAGTATACTAGGGGGGAATGCCGAGCAGTACTTC	CASSILGGNAEQYF
TRBJ2-7	-	TRBD2	TRBV18	TGTGCCAGCCCCACTAGCGTCTCCGAGCAGTACTTC	CASPTSVSEQYF
TRBJ1-5	-	-	TRBV28	TGTGCCAGCACGCGACGGGGTTTCGGTCAGCCCCAGCATTTT	CASTRRGFGQPQHF
TRBJ1-2	-	-	TRBV5-4	TGTGCCAGCAGCTTGGCGGCAGGGTGGGCTGTGAGCTACACCTTC	CASSLAAGWAVSYTF
TRBJ2-1	-	-	TRBV4-1	TGCGCCAGCAGCGCGGTCGGACTTCGGAATGAGCAGTTCTTC	CASSAVGLRNEQFF
TRBJ1-1	few	-	TRBV5-1	TGCGCCAGCAGCTTTGGAAGGGCTGAAGCTTTCTTT	CASSFGRAEAFF
TRBJ2-7	medium-sized	TRBD1	TRBV23-1	TGCGCCAGCAGTCAATCGATCGGACAGGGCCCTTACGAGCAGTACTTC	CASSQSIGQGPYEQYF
TRBJ2-5	-	-	TRBV20-1	TGCAGTGCTCAGCCGGAGACCCAGTACTTC	CSAQPETQYF
TRBJ1-5	-	-	TRBV18	TGTGCCAGCTCAAACTCTCAAGATCAGCCCCAGCATTTT	CASSNSQDQPQHF
TRBJ1-6	-	-	TRBV9	TGTGCCAGCAGCGCGGGAGGGGGGAGATCACCCCTCCACTTT	CASSAGGGRSPLHF
TRBJ2-5	-	-	TRBV6-6	TGTGCCAGCAGTTACCCGAACCAAGAGACCCAGTACTTC	CASSYPNQETQYF
TRBJ2-1	medium-sized	TRBD2	TRBV30	TGTGCCTGGACACAGACTAGCGGGATCTCCTACAATGAGCAGTTCTTC	CAWTQTSGISYNEQFF
TRBJ2-7	-	-	TRBV14	TGTGCCAGCAGGGGGAGGGGGAACTACGAGCAGTACTTC	CASRGRGNYEQYF
TRBJ1-1	-	-	TRBV2	TGTGCCAGCAGTGAAGATGGGGGGGGGACTGAAGCTTTCTTT	CASSEDGGGTEAFF
TRBJ1-1	few	-	TRBV28	TGTGCCAGCAGTTTGGGTAGGACTGAAGCTTTCTTT	CASSLGRTEAFF
TRBJ2-2	-	-	TRBV4-3	TGCGCCAGCAGCCAAGAGCCCAGGACGACAGCCACCGGGGAGCTGTTTTTT	CASSQEPRTTATGELFF
TRBJ2-4	-	-	TRBV2	TGTGCCAGCAGTGAAGAAGCCTGGGAAAACATTCAGTACTTC	CASSEEAWENIQYF
TRBJ2-7	once	TRBD1	TRBV5-4	TGTGCCAGCAGCCTCGGACAGGGGGGCTACGAGCAGTACTTC	CASSLGQGGYEQYF
TRBJ2-7	-	TRBD2	TRBV25-1	TGTGCCAGCAGTGAGACTAGCGGGAGCTCCTACGAGCAGTACTTC	CASSETSGSSYEQYF
TRBJ1-4	-	-	TRBV28	TGTGCCAGCAGCTACGGGTGGGCCGATGCAACTAATGAAAAACTGTTTTTT	CASSYGWADATNEKLFF
TRBJ2-1	-	TRBD2	TRBV19	TGTGCCAGTAGTATAGATAGAAGCGGGAGTTCCTACAATGAGCAGTTCTTC	CASSIDRSGSSYNEQFF
TRBJ2-7	-	-	TRBV19	TGTGCCAGTAGTAAACGGACAGACTCCTACGAGCAGTACTTC	CASSKRTDSYEQYF
TRBJ2-2	-	TRBD1	TRBV5-4	TGTGCCAGCAGCACCCGACAGGGGAACACCGGGGAGCTGTTTTTT	CASSTRQGNTGELFF
TRBJ1-2	-	-	TRBV29-1	TGCAGCGTTGAAGATCGGCCGCCGGTAGTTGGCTACACCTTC	CSVEDRPPVVGYTF
TRBJ2-2	few	-	TRBV7-3	TGTGCCAGCAGCGCCGGACAGAGCACCGGGGAGCTGTTTTTT	CASSAGQSTGELFF